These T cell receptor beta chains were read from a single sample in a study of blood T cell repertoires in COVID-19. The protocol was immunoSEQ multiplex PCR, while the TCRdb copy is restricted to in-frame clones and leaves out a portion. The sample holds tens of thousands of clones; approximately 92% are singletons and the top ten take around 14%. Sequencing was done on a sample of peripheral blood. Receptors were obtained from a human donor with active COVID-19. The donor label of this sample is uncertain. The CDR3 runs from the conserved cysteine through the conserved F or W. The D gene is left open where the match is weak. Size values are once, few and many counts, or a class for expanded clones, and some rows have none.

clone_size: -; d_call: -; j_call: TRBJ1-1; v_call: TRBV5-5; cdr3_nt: TGTGCCAGCAGCCTGGGCGGCGGGACGATGGGCACTGAAGCTTTCTTT; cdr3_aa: CASSLGGGTMGTEAFF
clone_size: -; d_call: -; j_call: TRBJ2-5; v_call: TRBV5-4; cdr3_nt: TGTGCCAGCAGCCCATCGGGGATGACCCAGTACTTC; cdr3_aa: CASSPSGMTQYF
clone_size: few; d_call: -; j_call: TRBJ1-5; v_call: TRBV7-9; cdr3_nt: TGTGCCAGCAGCTTAGTCCCTGTAGGCAATCAGCCCCAGCATTTT; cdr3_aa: CASSLVPVGNQPQHF
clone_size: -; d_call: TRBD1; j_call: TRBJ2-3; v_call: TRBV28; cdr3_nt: TGTGCCAGCAGTTTATCGGGACAGGGAAGCACAGATACGCAGTATTTT; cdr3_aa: CASSLSGQGSTDTQYF
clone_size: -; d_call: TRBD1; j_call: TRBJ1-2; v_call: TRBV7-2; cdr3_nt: TGTGCCAGCAGCCAAGGCCGACCAGGGGGGACAGGGGGAGGCTACACCTTC; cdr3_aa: CASSQGRPGGTGGGYTF
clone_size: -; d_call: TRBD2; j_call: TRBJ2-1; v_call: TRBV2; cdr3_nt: TGTGCCAGCAGCGCACTAGCGTCCTACAATGAGCAGTTCTTC; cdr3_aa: CASSALASYNEQFF
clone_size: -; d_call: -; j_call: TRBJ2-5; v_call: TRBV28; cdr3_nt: TGTGCCAGCAGTTTATTAGTCGGGAAAGAGACCCAGTACTTC; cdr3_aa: CASSLLVGKETQYF
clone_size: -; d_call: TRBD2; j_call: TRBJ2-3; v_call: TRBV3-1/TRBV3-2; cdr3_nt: TGTGCCAGCAGCCTGGGACTAGCGGAAACAGATACGCAGTATTTT; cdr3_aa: CASSLGLAETDTQYF
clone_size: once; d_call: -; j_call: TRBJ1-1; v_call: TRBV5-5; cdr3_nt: TGTGCCAGCAGCACTGGAGGGGTGACTGAAGCTTTCTTT; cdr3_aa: CASSTGGVTEAFF
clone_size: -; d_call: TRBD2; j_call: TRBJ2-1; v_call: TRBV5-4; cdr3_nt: TGTGCCAGCAGCCTGGGACTAGTTGGTGAGCAGTTCTTC; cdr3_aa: CASSLGLVGEQFF
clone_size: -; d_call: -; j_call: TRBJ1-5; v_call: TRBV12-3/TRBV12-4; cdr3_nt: TGTGCCAGCAGTTTACAGGGAGGTCAGCCCCAGCATTTT; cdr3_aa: CASSLQGGQPQHF
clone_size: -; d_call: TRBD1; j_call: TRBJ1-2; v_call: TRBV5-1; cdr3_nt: TGCGCCAGCAGCCAGGGACAGGAGAGTGGCTACACCTTC; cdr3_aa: CASSQGQESGYTF
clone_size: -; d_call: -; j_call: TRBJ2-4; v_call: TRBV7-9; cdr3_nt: TGTGCCAGCAGCCCCGCCGCAGGGGAGGGATGGGACATTCAGTACTTC; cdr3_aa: CASSPAAGEGWDIQYF
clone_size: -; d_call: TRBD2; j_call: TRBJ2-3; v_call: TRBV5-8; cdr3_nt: TGTGCCAGCAGCCCGTGGGCGGGAGGGACCCATACGCAGTATTTT; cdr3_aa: CASSPWAGGTHTQYF
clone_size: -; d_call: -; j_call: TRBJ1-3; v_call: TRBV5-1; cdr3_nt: TGCGCCAGCAATCAGGGTGGGAATAATATTGGAAACACCATATATTTT; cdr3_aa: CASNQGGNNIGNTIYF
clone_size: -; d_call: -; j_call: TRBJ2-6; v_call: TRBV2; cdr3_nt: TGTGCCAGCAGTCGACAGTACTCTGGGGCCAACGTCCTGACTTTC; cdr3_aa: CASSRQYSGANVLTF
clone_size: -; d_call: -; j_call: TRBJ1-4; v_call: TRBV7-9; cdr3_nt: TGTGCCAGCAGCTTAGACTCGGGACTTAATGAAAAACTGTTTTTT; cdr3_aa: CASSLDSGLNEKLFF